A single sample gave rise to the 30 T cell receptor beta chains below, sequenced in a study of Tregs in tolerant kidney transplant recipients. Data came from immunoSEQ multiplex PCR; TCRdb stores just in-frame clones and leaves some out. Found here are about 240,000 clones, about 80% of them singletons; the top ten hold 0.5% to 0.65%. Sequencing used CD4+ T cells from blood. The receptors stem from a human donor in good health.

As concerns this clone: This CDR3 is also generated by other DNA sequences in the sample. This chain uses TRBV5-1 with TRBJ1-2; D unclear. CDR1 is SGHRS and CDR2 is YFSETQ in the germline V gene. Trimming stripped 1 base from V and 4 bases from J, with 8 bases between. The CDR3 consists of 13 residues. Written as DNA, the CDR3 is TGCGCCAGCAGCTTGTGGGGTATCTATGGCTACACCTTC. This sequence encodes CASSLWGIYGYTF.

The DNA of the CDR3 is TGTGCCAGCAGCCGTCTAGCGGGGGGGCCTCGTTCTGGGGCCAACGTCCTGACTTTC. Amino acid sequence: CASSRLAGGPRSGANVLTF. This chain joins TRBV4-2 and TRBJ2-6; 12 nucleotides line up with TRBD2. CDR1 is LGHNA, CDR2 YNFKEQ, per germline. V lost 4 bases, J lost 1 base, and 8 bases stayed unmatched. The CDR3 totals 19 residues.

The rearrangement uses TRBV6-5 and TRBJ2-3; TRBD2 matches at 10 bases. With 8 bases clipped from V and 2 bases from J, the junction kept 7 bases outside the gene matches. Germline V CDR1 and CDR2: MNHEY, SVGAGI. This CDR3 has 15 amino acids. The CDR3: CASALLAGHTDTQYF. DNA of the CDR3: TGTGCCAGCGCCTTACTAGCGGGGCACACAGATACGCAGTATTTT.

This clone was recorded a few times. The V call is TRBV11-2, the J call TRBJ1-2, with D tentatively TRBD1 (5 bases). Trimming took off 2 bases at V and 7 bases at J, with 8 bases between the two ends. The CDR3 is 12 residues long. CDR1 is SGHAT, CDR2 FQNNGV, per germline. CDR3 sequence (DNA): TGTGCCAGCAGCTTACAGGGTACTGGCTACACCTTC. This translates into CASSLQGTGYTF.

The J gene is TRBJ1-1, the V gene TRBV19, with 10 bases fitting TRBD1. CDR1 and CDR2 from the germline V gene are LNHDA and SQIVND (reference sequence). V dropped 6 bases and J dropped 1; count of bases not matched to a gene: 5. There are 15 residues in the CDR3. CDR3 sequence reads: CASSRDRGRNTEAFF. In DNA, the CDR3 is TGTGCCAGTAGCCGGGACAGGGGCCGGAACACTGAAGCTTTCTTT.

J is TRBJ1-5 and V is TRBV6-5; 8 positions match TRBD1. V was pared by 4 bases and J by 7 bases, with 3 bases of the junction left unmatched. Germline values: CDR1 MNHEY, CDR2 SVGAGI. The CDR3 length is 13 residues. The CDR3 nucleotides are TGTGCCAGCAGTTTTGACAGGGGCCAGCCCCAGCATTTT. Translated: CASSFDRGQPQHF.

Only a few counts were recorded for this clone. The chain links TRBV11-2 to TRBJ1-4; D possibly corresponds to TRBD1 (6 bases). Germline CDR1 SGHAT, CDR2 FQNNGV. Trimming left V 5 bases short and J 8 bases short, with 15 bases between. The CDR3 loop spans 14 amino acids. The CDR3 sequence: CASSPPGGWEKLFF. DNA for the CDR3: TGTGCCAGCAGCCCCCCCGGGGGCTGGGAAAAACTGTTTTTT.

This chain's CDR3 is CASSGGGATGELFF. The CDR3 nucleotides are TGTGCCAGCAGTGGAGGGGGAGCCACCGGGGAGCTGTTTTTT. The chain couples TRBV6-6 to TRBJ2-2; perhaps D is TRBD1 or TRBD2 (6 bases each). Germline CDR1 is MNHNY and CDR2 is SVGAGI (reference sequence). This CDR3 comprises 14 residues. V lost 5 bases and J 4 bases, leaving 11 bases between the germline ends.

This chain uses TRBV6-5 with TRBJ2-3; TRBD1 agrees at 9 bases. V gave up 6 bases and J gave up 4 bases; unmatched junction bases: 8. Germline V gene sequence: CDR1 MNHEY, CDR2 SVGAGI. The CDR3 runs 15 residues. CDR3 nucleotides: TGTGCCAGCAGACAAACAGGGGGCGCTTCAGATACGCAGTATTTT. Translated: CASRQTGGASDTQYF.

The chain recombines TRBV30 with TRBJ1-1, with no clear D. Trimming took 2 bases from V and 1 from J, leaving 8 bases between them. Germline-derived CDR1 and CDR2 are GTSNPN and SVGIG (reference sequence). The CDR3 consists of 13 residues. The CDR3 DNA sequence: TGTGCCTGGAGTACCAGCCAGAACACTGAAGCTTTCTTT. Encoded protein: CAWSTSQNTEAFF. Complete variable domain (other parts from reference TRBV30 and TRBJ1-1): SQTIHQWPATLVQPVGSPLSLECTVEGTSNPNLYWYRQAAGRGLQLLFYSVGIGQISSEVPQNLSASRPQDRQFILSSKKLLLSDSGFYLCAWSTSQNTEAFFGQGTRLTVV.

The chain uses TRBV11-2 and TRBJ2-7; maybe TRBD2 (6 bases). This CDR3 has 15 residues. Trimming took off 2 bases at V and 3 bases at J, with 14 bases between the two ends. Per germline, CDR1 SGHAT and CDR2 FQNNGV. CDR3 region: CASSLLRMRGYEQYF. The DNA of the CDR3 is TGTGCCAGCAGCTTACTACGGATGCGGGGCTACGAGCAGTACTTC.

This clone was observed a handful of times. The chain uses TRBV6-6 and TRBJ2-3; possibly TRBD2 for D (6 bases). Germline V lookup: CDR1 MNHNY, CDR2 SVGAGI (reference sequence). V lost 4 bases and J 4 bases, leaving 9 bases between the germline ends. The CDR3 covers 13 residues. The CDR3: CASSFGTADTQYF. The CDR3 region has the DNA TGTGCCAGCAGTTTTGGGACTGCAGATACGCAGTATTTT.

The genes are TRBV25-1 and TRBJ1-4; D perhaps matches TRBD1 (5 bases). The CDR3 has 14 residues. Germline V gene lookup returns CDR1 MGHDK and CDR2 SYGVNS. The ends were cut back, 5 bases at V and 2 bases at J, with 9 bases in the middle. For the CDR3, the DNA is TGTGCCAGCAGTAAGGGACTGACTAATGAAAAACTGTTTTTT. As protein: CASSKGLTNEKLFF.

This clone was seen just once. This chain links TRBV18 with TRBJ1-1; no clear D. With 0 bases removed from V and 0 bases from J, the gap between germline ends came to 8 bases. This CDR3 has 15 amino acids. Germline V gene sequence: CDR1 KGHSH, CDR2 LQKENI. This CDR3 is CASSPPAVMNTEAFF. For the CDR3, the DNA is TGTGCCAGCTCACCACCGGCAGTCATGAACACTGAAGCTTTCTTT.

The genes are TRBV29-1 and TRBJ2-3; 8 nucleotides agree with TRBD2. The germline CDR1 and CDR2 sequences are SQVTM and ANQGSEA. After removal of 5 bases from V and 4 bases from J, the junction contained 11 bases not matched to a gene. The CDR3 spans 15 residues. CDR3 coding DNA: TGCAGCGTTAGTTTTGGCGGGAGGTACTCAGATACGCAGTATTTT. This gives the protein CSVSFGGRYSDTQYF.

This chain joins TRBV14 and TRBJ1-1, with D maybe TRBD1 (6 bases). Per the germline V gene, CDR1 is SGHDN and CDR2 is FVKESK. The CDR3 length is 13 residues. Trimming removed 5 bases at V and 4 bases at J, with 11 bases between. The CDR3 loop reads CASSTRGATEAFF. CDR3 in DNA: TGTGCCAGCAGCACCCGGGGGGCCACTGAAGCTTTCTTT.

The chain employs TRBV5-1 and TRBJ1-1; D not resolved. CDR3 size: 12 residues. Trimming removed 4 bases from V and 1 base from J, with 5 bases in between. Germline CDR1 and CDR2: SGHRS and YFSETQ. CDR3 residues: CASSNGNTEAFF. DNA for the CDR3: TGCGCCAGCAGCAACGGGAACACTGAAGCTTTCTTT. Full variable domain (outside the CDR3, taken from reference TRBV5-1 and TRBJ1-1): KAGVTQTPRYLIKTRGQQVTLSCSPISGHRSVSWYQQTPGQGLQFLFEYFSETQRNKGNFPGRFSGRQFSNSRSEMNVSTLELGDSALYLCASSNGNTEAFFGQGTRLTVV.

This chain connects TRBV2 to TRBJ1-5, with D possibly being TRBD1 (5 bases). This CDR3 is built from 14 residues. Germline-derived CDR1 and CDR2 are SNHLY and FYNNEI. V lost 8 bases, J lost 3 bases, and 14 bases lay in between. This CDR3 reads CASSRQGPNQPQHF. CDR3 DNA sequence: TGTGCCAGCTCTCGGCAGGGACCCAATCAGCCCCAGCATTTT.

The chain recombines TRBV5-1 with TRBJ2-1; 9 bases match TRBD2. CDR1 is SGHRS, CDR2 YFSETQ, per germline. The CDR3 length is 15 residues. With V trimmed by 4 bases and J by 4 bases, 6 bases remained unmatched. CDR3 DNA: TGCGCCAGCAGCCCCGGGACTAGCCCGTACAATGAGCAGTTCTTC. Translated, it gives CASSPGTSPYNEQFF.

V and J are TRBV10-3 and TRBJ2-1; 9 bases match TRBD1. Germline lookup yields CDR1 ENHRY and CDR2 SYGVKD. The CDR3 is made up of 17 amino acids. V lost 7 bases to trimming and J lost 0 bases; unmatched junction nucleotides: 10. The CDR3: CAINGQGIRSSYNEQFF. CDR3 nucleotide sequence: TGTGCCATCAATGGACAGGGGATTCGAAGCTCCTACAATGAGCAGTTCTTC.

This chain links TRBV7-3 with TRBJ1-1; TRBD1 might be the D (6 bases). This CDR3 has 14 amino acids. Trimming removed 3 bases from V and 1 base from J, with 9 bases in between. The V gene's germline CDR1 is SGHTA and CDR2 FQGTGA. CDR3 bases: TGTGCCAGCAGCTTCCAGGGGTCGAACACTGAAGCTTTCTTT. Translated, it gives CASSFQGSNTEAFF.

The CDR3 reads CASSASAGGETQYF. The CDR3 DNA reads as TGCGCCAGCAGCGCTTCAGCGGGGGGAGAGACCCAGTACTTC. The chain combines TRBV5-1 with TRBJ2-5; TRBD2 agrees at 9 bases. This CDR3 has 14 amino acids. The germline V gene encodes CDR1 SGHRS and CDR2 YFSETQ. With 4 bases clipped from V and 4 bases from J, the junction kept 5 bases outside the gene matches. The full variable domain, completed using reference TRBV5-1 and TRBJ2-5, is KAGVTQTPRYLIKTRGQQVTLSCSPISGHRSVSWYQQTPGQGLQFLFEYFSETQRNKGNFPGRFSGRQFSNSRSEMNVSTLELGDSALYLCASSASAGGETQYFGPGTRLLVL.

The rearrangement uses TRBV4-1 and TRBJ1-4; D uncertain. Germline-derived CDR1 and CDR2 are MGHRA and YSYEKL. The germline V and J ends were trimmed by 1 base and 7 bases, with 10 bases remaining between them. The CDR3 spans 14 residues. The CDR3 loop is CASSQGRPPEKLFF. CDR3 nucleotide sequence: TGCGCCAGCAGCCAAGGCAGGCCCCCTGAAAAACTGTTTTTT.

The rearrangement joins TRBV4-1 to TRBJ2-5; 9 nucleotides agree with TRBD2. This CDR3 is 15 amino acids long. The V and J ends lost 4 bases and 5 bases, in that order; junction bases with no gene match: 8. Germline assignment: CDR1 MGHRA and CDR2 YSYEKL. The CDR3 loop reads CASSPLAGSGETQYF. In DNA, the CDR3 is TGCGCCAGCAGCCCTCTAGCGGGATCCGGGGAGACCCAGTACTTC.

The chain links TRBV29-1 to TRBJ2-7; TRBD2 agrees at 9 bases. In germline, CDR1 is SQVTM, CDR2 ANQGSEA. V gave up 5 bases and J gave up 0 bases; unmatched junction bases: 5. The CDR3 has 14 amino acids. The chain's CDR3 is CSVKSGRTSYEQYF. The CDR3 coding sequence is TGCAGCGTTAAAAGCGGGAGGACCTCCTACGAGCAGTACTTC.

The chain uses TRBV29-1 and TRBJ1-2; 11 bases align to TRBD1. The V gene's germline CDR1 is SQVTM and CDR2 ANQGSEA. The V gene end was trimmed by 8 bases and the J gene end by 6 bases; junction bases not matched to a gene: 8. The CDR3 runs to 13 residues. CDR3 nucleotide sequence: TGCAGCTTAGGGACAGGGGGAAAGGATGGCTACACCTTC. Translating it yields CSLGTGGKDGYTF.

The V gene is TRBV19, the J gene TRBJ1-5; no firm D call. Trimming removed 5 bases from V and 5 bases from J, with 25 bases in between. Germline V gene sequence: CDR1 LNHDA, CDR2 SQIVND (reference sequence). The length of the CDR3 is 18 residues. CDR3 in amino acids: CASSRSGGLKRWYQPQHF. CDR3 DNA sequence: TGTGCCAGTAGTCGATCCGGAGGGCTCAAGAGGTGGTATCAGCCCCAGCATTTT.

The V call is TRBV5-1, the J call TRBJ1-4; 7 bases match TRBD1. With V trimmed by 3 bases and J by 7 bases, 9 bases remained unmatched. Germline CDR1 is SGHRS and CDR2 is YFSETQ. CDR3 length: 15 amino acids. CDR3 nucleotides: TGCGCCAGCAGCTCACGACAGGGAGTGGGTGAAAAACTGTTTTTT. Its translation: CASSSRQGVGEKLFF.

The gene calls are TRBV5-6 and TRBJ1-1, with D possibly being TRBD1 (5 bases). Trimming took off 4 bases at V and 10 bases at J, with 23 bases between the two ends. CDR1 is SGHDT, CDR2 YYEEEE, per germline. The CDR3 spans 15 residues. The CDR3 reads CASSASGTPKTGAFF. In DNA, the CDR3 is TGTGCCAGCAGCGCTTCAGGGACTCCCAAAACGGGAGCTTTCTTT.

This chain uses TRBV4-3 with TRBJ2-1, with 7 bases fitting TRBD1. Trimming removed 5 bases from V and 4 bases from J; junction bases left unmatched: 5. Germline CDR1 reads LGHNA; CDR2 reads YSLEER. This CDR3 region has 14 residues. CDR3 loop: CASSWGTVYNEQFF. The CDR3 coding sequence is TGCGCCAGCAGCTGGGGGACAGTTTACAATGAGCAGTTCTTC.